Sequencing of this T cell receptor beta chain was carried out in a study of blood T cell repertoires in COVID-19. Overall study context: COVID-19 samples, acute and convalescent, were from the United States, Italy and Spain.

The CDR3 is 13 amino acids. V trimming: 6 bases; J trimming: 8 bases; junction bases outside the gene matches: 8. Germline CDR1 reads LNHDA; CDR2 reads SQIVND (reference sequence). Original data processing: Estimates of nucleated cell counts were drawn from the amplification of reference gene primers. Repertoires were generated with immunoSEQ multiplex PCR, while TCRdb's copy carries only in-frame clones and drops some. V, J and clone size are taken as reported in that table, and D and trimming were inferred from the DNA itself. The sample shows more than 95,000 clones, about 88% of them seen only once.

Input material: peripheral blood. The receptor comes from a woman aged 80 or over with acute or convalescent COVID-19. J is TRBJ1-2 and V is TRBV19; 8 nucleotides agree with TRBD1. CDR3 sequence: CASRTGALQGYTF. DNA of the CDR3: TGTGCCAGTAGGACAGGGGCTCTCCAGGGCTACACCTTC.